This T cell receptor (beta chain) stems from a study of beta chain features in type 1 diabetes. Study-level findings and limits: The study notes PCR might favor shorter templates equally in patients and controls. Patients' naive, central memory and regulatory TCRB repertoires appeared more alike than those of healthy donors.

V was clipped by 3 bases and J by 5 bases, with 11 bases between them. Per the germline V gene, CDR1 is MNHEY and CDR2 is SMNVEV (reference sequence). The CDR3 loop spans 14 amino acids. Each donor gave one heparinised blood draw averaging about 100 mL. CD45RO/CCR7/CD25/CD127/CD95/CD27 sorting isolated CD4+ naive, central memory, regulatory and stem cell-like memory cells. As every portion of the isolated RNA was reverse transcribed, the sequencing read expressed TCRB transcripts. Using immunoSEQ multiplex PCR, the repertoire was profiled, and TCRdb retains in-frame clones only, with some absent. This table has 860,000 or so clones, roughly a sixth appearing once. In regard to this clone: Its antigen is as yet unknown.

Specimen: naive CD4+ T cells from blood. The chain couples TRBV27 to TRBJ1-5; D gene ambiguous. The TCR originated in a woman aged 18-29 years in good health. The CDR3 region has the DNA TGTGCCAGCAGTTTCCGGCCTAGAGATCAGCCCCAGCATTTT. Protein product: CASSFRPRDQPQHF.